This T cell receptor (beta chain) originates from a study of CD8+CD57+ T cells in acquired aplastic anemia. As for the study in general: Sorted CD4+ and CD8+ cells yielded DNA averaging around 3 ug.

Genomic DNA, serving as template, underwent TCR beta VDJ and CDR3 profiling. TCRdb itself ran the reads through MiXCR, one entry per CDR3 protein. This table has more than 150,000 distinct CDR3 sequences, about 45% appearing once. General observations from the study: Patients were compared with controls for CD8+ Simpson's diversity, and no significant difference emerged. Comparison of patients with controls identified nearly 30 shared CD8+ CDR3 sequences.

From germline, CDR1 is DFQATT and CDR2 SNEGSKA (reference sequence). The V and J ends lost 5 bases and 9 bases respectively, with 23 bases between them. The CDR3 length is 15 residues. For sequencing, patients were chosen who had shown expansion of CD8+CD57+ cells by flow cytometry. Everyone among the patients had severe acquired aplastic anemia. Many counts were recorded for this clonotype. The antigen is unknown. The material sequenced was sorted CD4+, CD8+, or CD8+CD57+ T cells (not recorded which) from PBMCs. The chain links TRBV20-1 to TRBJ2-1, with D perhaps matching TRBD2 (6 bases). This sequence originates from a human donor with aplastic anemia. The CDR3 bases are TGCAGTGCTCAACCGACTAGTACCCTTTCGGGTGAGCAGTTCTTC. Translation: CSAQPTSTLSGEQFF.